The rows below give T cell receptor beta chains drawn from one sample of a study of T cell responses to AZD1222 COVID-19 vaccine. TCRdb keeps only in-frame clones here, not all; method: immunoSEQ multiplex PCR. The sample comprises approximately 120,000 clones, around 87% of which are singletons, and 4.5% to 5.5% rests with the top ten. The sample consisted of peripheral blood, taken on day 0 of AZD1222 vaccination. The receptors stem from an adult in good health. Each CDR3 is given with its conserved first and last residue. A D gene is named only where the DNA matches it firmly. Clone size, where shown, is once, few, many, or a class for clones that have expanded.

D	size	V	J	CDR3	DNA
-	-	TRBV15	TRBJ2-1	CATSVRYGGGSNEQFF	TGTGCCACCAGCGTCCGGTACGGGGGAGGCTCCAATGAGCAGTTCTTC
-	-	TRBV27	TRBJ2-3	CASSHSTDTQYF	TGTGCCAGCAGTCACAGTACGGATACGCAGTATTTT
-	once	TRBV7-2	TRBJ2-6	CASSLGGSGANVLTF	TGTGCCAGCAGCTTAGGAGGGTCTGGGGCCAACGTCCTGACTTTC
-	-	TRBV28	TRBJ2-1	CASQRGGGAGLEQFF	TGTGCCAGCCAAAGAGGCGGGGGCGCGGGTCTTGAGCAGTTCTTC
-	once	TRBV5-1	TRBJ2-5	CASSLARETQYF	TGCGCCAGCAGCTTGGCCAGAGAGACCCAGTACTTC
-	-	TRBV28	TRBJ1-2	CASSLGSPNYGYTF	TGTGCCAGCAGTTTGGGCAGTCCTAACTATGGCTACACCTTC
-	-	TRBV4-1	TRBJ2-3	CASSHPSRDPPNTQYF	TGCGCCAGCAGCCACCCCTCCCGGGACCCCCCGAATACGCAGTATTTT
-	-	TRBV6-5	TRBJ1-2	CASRPYDRSNYGYTF	TGTGCCAGCAGACCATATGACAGGAGTAACTATGGCTACACCTTC
TRBD2	-	TRBV7-8	TRBJ2-4	CASSLIAGGPHKNIQYF	TGTGCCAGCAGCTTAATAGCGGGAGGCCCCCACAAAAACATTCAGTACTTC
-	-	TRBV3-1/TRBV3-2	TRBJ1-4	CASSPHQGATNEKLFF	TGTGCCAGCAGCCCACACCAGGGAGCAACTAATGAAAAACTGTTTTTT
-	-	TRBV6-6	TRBJ2-1	CASKGQSVLWDNEQFF	TGTGCCAGCAAGGGCCAAAGCGTCCTATGGGACAATGAGCAGTTCTTC
TRBD1	-	TRBV7-9	TRBJ2-2	CASSLGTGGEAGELFF	TGTGCCAGCAGCTTGGGGACAGGGGGCGAGGCCGGGGAGCTGTTTTTT
-	-	TRBV7-2	TRBJ2-7	CASSLAIDRKAPYEQYF	TGTGCCAGCAGCTTAGCGATAGACAGAAAAGCGCCCTACGAGCAGTACTTC
TRBD2	-	TRBV10-1	TRBJ2-6	CARAWTSEAGANVLTF	TGCGCCAGGGCCTGGACTAGCGAGGCTGGGGCCAACGTCCTGACTTTC
TRBD2	-	TRBV5-4	TRBJ2-7	CASSLASLAGAYEQYF	TGTGCCAGCAGCTTGGCCAGTCTAGCGGGAGCCTACGAGCAGTACTTC
TRBD1	-	TRBV5-1	TRBJ1-2	CASSNRQGDRGYTF	TGCGCCAGCAGCAATCGACAGGGGGACCGTGGCTACACCTTC
-	-	TRBV2	TRBJ2-7	CASNPFSGVPGEQYF	TGTGCCAGCAACCCTTTCTCGGGGGTCCCGGGGGAGCAGTACTTC
TRBD1	-	TRBV6-5	TRBJ2-3	CASSYSYRGSDTQYF	TGTGCCAGCAGTTACTCGTACAGGGGATCAGATACGCAGTATTTT
TRBD1	-	TRBV18	TRBJ2-3	CASSPPGDRGLGDTQYF	TGTGCCAGCTCACCACCGGGTGACAGGGGGCTTGGGGATACGCAGTATTTT
-	-	TRBV15	TRBJ2-7	CATSSIRGYEQYF	TGTGCCACCAGCAGCATCAGGGGTTACGAGCAGTACTTC
-	-	TRBV6-2/TRBV6-3	TRBJ1-5	CASSYGNSNQPQHF	TGTGCCAGCAGTTACGGGAATAGCAATCAGCCCCAGCATTTT
TRBD1	-	TRBV7-2	TRBJ1-6	CASKPGQGNSPLHF	TGTGCCAGCAAACCGGGACAGGGGAATTCACCCCTCCACTTT
-	-	TRBV12-3/TRBV12-4	TRBJ2-3	CASKSGSGGTQYF	TGTGCCAGCAAGAGCGGTAGCGGAGGTACGCAGTATTTT
-	-	TRBV7-9	TRBJ1-5	CASSLGGRANQPQHF	TGTGCCAGCAGCTTAGGAGGGCGGGCTAATCAGCCCCAGCATTTT
-	-	TRBV5-4	TRBJ2-1	CASSSPGQRRFF	TGTGCCAGCAGCTCACCCGGGCAGAGACGGTTCTTC
-	-	TRBV5-1	TRBJ1-2	CASSLDVLNYGYTF	TGCGCCAGCAGCTTGGATGTGCTAAACTATGGCTACACCTTC
TRBD2	-	TRBV10-3	TRBJ2-1	CAISEPPGTSRKEQFF	TGTGCCATCAGTGAGCCCCCCGGGACTAGCAGGAAAGAGCAGTTCTTC
-	-	TRBV29-1	TRBJ1-2	CSVEEGRFYGYTF	TGCAGCGTTGAAGAAGGGAGGTTCTATGGCTACACCTTC
-	-	TRBV7-6	TRBJ2-7	CASSLGPRRGRGAYEQYF	TGTGCCAGCAGCTTAGGACCTAGGAGGGGACGGGGAGCCTACGAGCAGTACTTC
-	few	TRBV5-4	TRBJ1-3	CASSADSSGNTIYF	TGTGCCAGCAGCGCGGACAGCTCTGGAAACACCATATATTTT